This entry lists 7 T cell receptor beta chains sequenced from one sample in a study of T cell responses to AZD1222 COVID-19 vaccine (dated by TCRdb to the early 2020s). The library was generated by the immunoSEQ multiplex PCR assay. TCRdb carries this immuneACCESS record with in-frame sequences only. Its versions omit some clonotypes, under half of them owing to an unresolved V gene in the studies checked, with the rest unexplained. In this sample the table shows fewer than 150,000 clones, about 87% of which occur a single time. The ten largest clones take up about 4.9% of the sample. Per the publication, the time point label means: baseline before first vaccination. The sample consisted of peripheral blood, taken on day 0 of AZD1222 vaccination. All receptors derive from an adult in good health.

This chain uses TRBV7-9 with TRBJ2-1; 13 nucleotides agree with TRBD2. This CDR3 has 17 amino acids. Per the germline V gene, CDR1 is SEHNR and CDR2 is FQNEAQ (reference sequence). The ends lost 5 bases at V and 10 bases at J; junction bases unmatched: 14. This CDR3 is CASSPLSGTSGVGEQFF. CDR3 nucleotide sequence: TGTGCCAGCAGCCCCCTCAGTGGGACTAGCGGGGTAGGGGAGCAGTTCTTC.

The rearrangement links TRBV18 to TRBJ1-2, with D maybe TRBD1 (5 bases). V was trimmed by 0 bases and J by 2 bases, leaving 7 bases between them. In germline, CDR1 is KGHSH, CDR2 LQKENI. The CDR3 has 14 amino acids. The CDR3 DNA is TGTGCCAGCTCACCACCCCGGGGGAACTATGGCTACACCTTC. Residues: CASSPPRGNYGYTF.

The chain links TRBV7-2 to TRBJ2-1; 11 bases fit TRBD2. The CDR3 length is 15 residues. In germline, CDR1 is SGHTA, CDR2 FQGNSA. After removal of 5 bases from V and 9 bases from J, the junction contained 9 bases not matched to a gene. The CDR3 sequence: CASSASSGGFREQFF. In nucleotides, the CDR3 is TGTGCCAGCAGCGCCTCTAGCGGGGGGTTTCGTGAGCAGTTCTTC.

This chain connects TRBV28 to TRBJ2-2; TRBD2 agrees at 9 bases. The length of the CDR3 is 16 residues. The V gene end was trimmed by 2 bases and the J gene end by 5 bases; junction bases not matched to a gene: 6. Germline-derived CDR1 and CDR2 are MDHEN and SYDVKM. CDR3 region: CASSLAGTSWTGELFF. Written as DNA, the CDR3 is TGTGCCAGCAGTTTAGCGGGGACTAGCTGGACCGGGGAGCTGTTTTTT.

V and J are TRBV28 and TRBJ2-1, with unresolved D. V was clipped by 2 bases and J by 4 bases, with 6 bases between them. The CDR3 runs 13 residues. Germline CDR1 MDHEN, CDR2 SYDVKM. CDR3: CASSLDKYNEQFF. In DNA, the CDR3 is TGTGCCAGCAGTTTAGATAAGTACAATGAGCAGTTCTTC.

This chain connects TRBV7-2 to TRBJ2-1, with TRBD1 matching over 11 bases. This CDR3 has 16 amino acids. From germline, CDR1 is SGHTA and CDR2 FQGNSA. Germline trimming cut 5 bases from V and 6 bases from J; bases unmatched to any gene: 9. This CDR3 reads CASSPYGQGAGNEQFF. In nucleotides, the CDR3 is TGTGCCAGCAGCCCTTACGGACAGGGGGCTGGCAATGAGCAGTTCTTC.

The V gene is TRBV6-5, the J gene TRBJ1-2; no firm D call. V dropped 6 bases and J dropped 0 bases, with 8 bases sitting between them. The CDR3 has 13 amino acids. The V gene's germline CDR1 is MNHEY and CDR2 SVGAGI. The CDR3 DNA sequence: TGTGCCAGCAGACGGAGTACTAACTATGGCTACACCTTC. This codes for CASRRSTNYGYTF.